This TCR beta chain was observed in a study of CD8 T cells in ankylosing spondylitis. Points from the study as a whole: For ankylosing spondylitis blood, a TCR beta motif of several highly homologous variants appeared characteristic.

A note on this clonotype: What it binds is unknown.

TCRdb called the 5' RACE reads again in MiXCR, with one record for every CDR3 protein. This sample yields under 950,000 distinct CDR3 sequences, of which roughly 19% are seen a single time; under 20% belongs to the top ten. The CDR3 sequence is 15 residues long. The V gene's germline CDR1 is SGHTA and CDR2 FQGNSA. With 5 bases clipped from V and 3 bases from J, the junction kept 9 bases outside the gene matches. The material sequenced was blood, either unsorted or a sorted T cell fraction (not recorded which). The sequence came from a male donor with ankylosing spondylitis. The rearrangement joins TRBV7-2 to TRBJ2-5; the match to TRBD2 covers 7 bases. Here the CDR3 DNA reads TGTGCCAGCAGCGCCAGACTAGCAAGCGAAGAGACCCAGTACTTC. Protein sequence: CASSARLASEETQYF.